Below are 30 T cell receptor beta chains sequenced from a single sample in a study of vaccination and CD4 T cells after COVID-19. Treatment reported: roughly 11-day PBMC culture with coronavirus spike peptide pools or control peptides (ViraFEST assay). Their antigens remain unidentified. Oncomine TCR Beta short-read sequencing was applied to DNA from cultured CD4+ T cells. TCRdb passed the PCR reads through MiXCR, listing each CDR3 protein once. This repertoire shows around 9,000 distinct CDR3 sequences, 55% found once; its top ten account for approximately 7.6%. The sequencing input was CD4+ T cells from blood, cultured in vitro. These TCRs come from a human donor who had recovered from COVID-19.

The CDR3 DNA sequence: TGCAGTGCTCTTAAGACTAACGAAGAGACCCAGTACTTC. This encodes CSALKTNEETQYF. The V call is TRBV20-1, the J call TRBJ2-5; D is possibly TRBD2 (5 bases). This CDR3 region has 13 residues. Trimming pared 5 bases from V and 3 bases from J, leaving 13 bases between. The germline V gene encodes CDR1 DFQATT and CDR2 SNEGSKA (reference sequence).

V usage is TRBV15 and J usage is TRBJ1-1; D unresolved. V shed 3 bases and J shed 5 bases, with 13 bases lying between them. CDR3 length: 14 amino acids. Germline CDR1 LNHNV, CDR2 YYDKDF (reference sequence). CDR3 sequence: CATSRAGEATEAFF. DNA for the CDR3: TGTGCCACCAGCAGGGCAGGTGAGGCTACTGAAGCTTTCTTT.

This clonotype is large (0.1 to 1%) within its sample. J is TRBJ1-5 and V is TRBV19; D unclear. Trimming removed 3 bases from V and 4 bases from J, with 16 bases in between. CDR1 and CDR2 (germline): LNHDA, SQIVND (reference sequence). This CDR3 region has 16 residues. In DNA form, the CDR3 reads TGTGCCAGTAGTATTCCCCCTGTGGGATCGAATCAGCCCCAGCATTTT. Translation gives CASSIPPVGSNQPQHF.

V and J are TRBV7-9 and TRBJ1-5, with D unclear. V lost 1 base, J lost 1 base, and 14 bases lay in between. The CDR3 is 17 residues long. CDR1 and CDR2 from the germline V gene are SEHNR and FQNEAQ (reference sequence). DNA for the CDR3: TGTGCCAGCAGCTTAGGCCTGGACGGTGAAAGCAATCAGCCCCAGCATTTT. It specifies CASSLGLDGESNQPQHF. The whole variable domain, filled in from reference TRBV7-9 and TRBJ1-5, reads DTGVSQNPRHKITKRGQNVTFRCDPISEHNRLYWYRQTLGQGPEFLTYFQNEAQLEKSRLLSDRFSAERPKGSFSTLEIQRTEQGDSAMYLCASSLGLDGESNQPQHFGDGTRLSIL.

This clonotype was seen just once. The chain joins TRBV19 to TRBJ1-5; no clear D. Germline values: CDR1 LNHDA, CDR2 SQIVND (reference sequence). The V end lost 6 bases, the J end lost 0 bases, and 9 bases lay between the germline ends. The CDR3 sequence is 14 residues long. Here the CDR3 DNA reads TGTGCCAGTAGGTCGCAGTATAGCAATCAGCCCCAGCATTTT. It translates to CASRSQYSNQPQHF.

The chain couples TRBV20-1 to TRBJ2-7; D tentatively reads TRBD1 or TRBD2 (5 bases each). Germline CDR1 and CDR2: DFQATT and SNEGSKA (reference sequence). V was trimmed by 8 bases and J by 3 bases, leaving 14 bases between them. This CDR3 contains 12 residues. For the CDR3, the DNA is TGCAGTTCCCGGGACGGAGACTACGAGCAGTACTTC. Its protein is CSSRDGDYEQYF.

The chain combines TRBV19 with TRBJ1-2; possibly TRBD1 for D (5 bases). Trimming stripped 1 base from V and 6 bases from J, with 18 bases between. This CDR3 is built from 16 residues. The germline CDR1 and CDR2 sequences are LNHDA and SQIVND (reference sequence). This chain's CDR3 is CASSIVSAGPGDGYTF. The CDR3 DNA reads TGTGCCAGTAGTATAGTCTCGGCAGGACCGGGGGATGGCTACACCTTC.

The rearrangement joins TRBV6-1 to TRBJ1-2; no definite D call. CDR1 MNHNS and CDR2 SASEGT come from the germline V gene. V was clipped by 2 bases and J by 0 bases, with 7 bases between them. This CDR3 contains 14 residues. The CDR3 nucleotides are TGTGCCAGCAGTGAAAAGGTCCCTAACTATGGCTACACCTTC. Amino acid sequence: CASSEKVPNYGYTF.

The chain links TRBV30 to TRBJ2-2; D is undetermined. V was pared by 3 bases and J by 2 bases, with 1 base between. The CDR3 loop spans 11 amino acids. Looked up from germline, CDR1 is GTSNPN and CDR2 is SVGIG (reference sequence). This CDR3 is CAWRNTGELFF. In nucleotides, the CDR3 is TGTGCCTGGAGAAACACCGGGGAGCTGTTTTTT.

The V and J genes are TRBV25-1 and TRBJ1-1; possibly TRBD1 for D (6 bases). The CDR3 loop spans 14 amino acids. V lost 4 bases to trimming and J lost 4 bases, with 13 bases between them. Germline CDR1 reads MGHDK; CDR2 reads SYGVNS. The CDR3 nucleotides read TGTGCCAGCAGTGGCGGGGGCGGAGGCACTGAAGCTTTCTTT. Translation: CASSGGGGGTEAFF.

In this sample, this clonotype turned up once. A much larger clonotype is one base distant, so this may be a read error. The rearrangement uses TRBV19 and TRBJ1-6; 8 bases line up with TRBD1. CDR3 length: 14 residues. CDR1 is LNHDA, CDR2 SQIVND, per germline (reference sequence). V was pared by 5 bases and J by 9 bases, with 6 bases of the junction left unmatched. This CDR3 is CASSADRDASPLHF. As DNA, the CDR3 is TGTGCCAGTAGTGCGGACAGGGATGCTTCACCCCTCCACTTT.

The chain combines TRBV24-1 with TRBJ2-7; maybe TRBD1 (5 bases). Trimming shortened V by 10 bases and J by 11 bases, and 11 bases separated the two germline ends. This CDR3 has 9 residues. In germline, CDR1 is KGHDR, CDR2 SFDVKD. For the CDR3, the DNA is TGTGCCACTTTGGCAGGGAAGTACTTC. Protein product: CATLAGKYF.

As regards this clonotype: One junction end disagrees with the germline gene, perhaps due to a read error. The chain employs TRBV10-3 and TRBJ1-5, with a tentative D call TRBD1 (5 bases). CDR1 ENHRY and CDR2 SYGVKD come from the germline V gene. This CDR3 has 16 residues. Written as DNA, the CDR3 is TGTGCCATCAGTGACTCCGGGACGGCTAGCGATCAGCCCCAGCATTTT. Translated: CAISDSGTASDQPQHF.

V gene TRBV12-3 or TRBV12-4 combines with J gene TRBJ1-1, with 10 bases lining up with TRBD1. After removal of 5 bases from V and 5 bases from J, the junction contained 14 bases not matched to a gene. The CDR3 contains 17 residues. As DNA, the CDR3 is TGTGCCAGCAGTGTAGGAGCCGGGACAGGGGTTCCAACTGAAGCTTTCTTT. This translates into CASSVGAGTGVPTEAFF.

In this sample, this clonotype turned up a few times. V usage is TRBV20-1 and J usage is TRBJ2-7, with a possible D match to TRBD1 (6 bases). Germline CDR1 reads DFQATT; CDR2 reads SNEGSKA (reference sequence). The CDR3 consists of 15 residues. The V and J ends lost 5 bases and 5 bases respectively, with 22 bases between them. In nucleotides, the CDR3 is TGCAGTGCTCAGGCTATCGGGACATCCTTCCACGAGCAGTACTTC. Its translation: CSAQAIGTSFHEQYF.

A single count supports this clonotype. The V gene is TRBV15, the J gene TRBJ1-4; TRBD1 matches at 7 bases. The CDR3 contains 18 residues. V shed 1 base and J 0 bases; nucleotides not matched to a gene: 8. From germline, CDR1 is LNHNV and CDR2 YYDKDF (reference sequence). DNA for the CDR3: TGTGCCACCAGCAGAGCACCCCCCGGGACAGCAACTAATGAAAAACTGTTTTTT. It codes for CATSRAPPGTATNEKLFF.

This sequence joins TRBV20-1 and TRBJ1-2, with 9 bases aligning to TRBD1. Germline lookup yields CDR1 DFQATT and CDR2 SNEGSKA (reference sequence). There are 15 residues in the CDR3. V was clipped by 1 base and J by 7 bases; unmatched bases: 10. DNA of the CDR3: TGCAGTGCTAGAGCGGGACAGGGAGGTCTAGGTGGCTACACCTTC. Protein sequence: CSARAGQGGLGGYTF.

This clonotype is judged medium-sized. This chain connects TRBV6-1 to TRBJ2-2, with 8 bases matching TRBD1. The CDR3 is made up of 13 amino acids. The J segment lost 1 base and the V segment lost 9 bases, leaving 1 base of the junction unmatched. The germline CDR1 and CDR2 sequences are MNHNS and SASEGT. CDR3 region: CARGTGNTGELFF. The CDR3 DNA sequence: TGTGCCAGGGGGACAGGGAACACCGGGGAGCTGTTTTTT.

The chain carries TRBV12-3 or TRBV12-4 and TRBJ1-3; 7 positions match TRBD1. V shed 11 bases, J shed 0 bases, and the junction held 4 bases outside the gene matches. The CDR3 is made up of 13 amino acids. This chain's CDR3 is CAGRDSSGNTIYF. The CDR3 bases are TGTGCCGGGAGGGACAGCTCTGGAAACACCATATATTTT.

The chain is built from TRBV6-2 or TRBV6-3 and TRBJ2-2; 9 bases agree with TRBD2. Unmatched junction bases numbered 4, after V lost 4 bases and J lost 7 bases. The length of the CDR3 is 14 residues. CDR1 and CDR2 from the germline V gene are MNHEY and SVGEGT. The CDR3 DNA sequence: TGTGCCAGCAGTTTAGCGGGAGCGGTCGGGGAGCTGTTTTTT. The encoded protein is CASSLAGAVGELFF.

The V and J genes are TRBV28 and TRBJ2-2; tentatively, D is TRBD1 (6 bases). The germline V gene encodes CDR1 MDHEN and CDR2 SYDVKM. Trimming took off 5 bases at V and 13 bases at J, with 17 bases between the two ends. The CDR3 covers 13 residues. In DNA, the CDR3 is TGTGCCAGCAGTCAACAGGGCCGTGGAGGGCTGTTTTTT. As protein: CASSQQGRGGLFF.

The genes are TRBV2 and TRBJ1-5; D is undetermined. V was clipped by 5 bases and J by 9 bases, with 14 bases between them. The CDR3 covers 13 residues. Looked up from germline, CDR1 is SNHLY and CDR2 is FYNNEI. As DNA, the CDR3 is TGTGCCAGCAGTTCCTTGAACGAAGGGCCCCAGCATTTT. Amino acid sequence: CASSSLNEGPQHF.

The count of this clonotype is one. The chain employs TRBV5-5 and TRBJ1-1, with a tentative D call TRBD1 (6 bases). The germline V gene encodes CDR1 SGHKS and CDR2 YYEKEE (reference sequence). The V end lost 3 bases, the J end lost 4 bases, and 16 bases lay between the germline ends. The CDR3 totals 15 residues. The chain's CDR3 is CASSWGQGLGTEAFF. The CDR3 DNA is TGTGCCAGCAGCTGGGGACAAGGTCTGGGCACTGAAGCTTTCTTT.

This rearrangement joins TRBV19 to TRBJ1-1; D gene uncertain. CDR3 size: 13 residues. Germline loops: CDR1 LNHDA, CDR2 SQIVND (reference sequence). The V end was cut by 7 bases, the J end by 6 bases, with 15 bases between. CDR3 loop: CASNGIPFAEAFF. CDR3 in DNA: TGTGCCAGTAATGGGATTCCTTTCGCTGAAGCTTTCTTT.

This rearrangement joins TRBV6-1 to TRBJ2-1; the D call may be TRBD1 or TRBD2 (5 bases each). Per germline, CDR1 MNHNS and CDR2 SASEGT. V dropped 6 bases and J dropped 13 bases, with 13 bases sitting between them. The CDR3 loop spans 11 amino acids. The CDR3 region is CASRKGPYQFF. Written as DNA, the CDR3 is TGTGCCAGCAGGAAGGGACCATACCAGTTCTTC.

CDR3 in DNA: TGTGCCAGCAGGTTGACAGGTCGTAACCCACTCTACGAGCAGTACTTC. Protein sequence: CASRLTGRNPLYEQYF. This chain uses TRBV27 with TRBJ2-7, with a tentative D call TRBD1 (6 bases). The germline V gene encodes CDR1 MNHEY and CDR2 SMNVEV (reference sequence). V lost 6 bases and J 3 bases, leaving 21 bases between the germline ends. The CDR3 is 16 amino acids.

The rearrangement links TRBV24-1 to TRBJ1-2; possibly TRBD1 for D (5 bases). The length of the CDR3 is 16 residues. The V and J ends lost 3 bases and 4 bases respectively, with 17 bases between them. Germline CDR1 is KGHDR and CDR2 is SFDVKD. The CDR3 DNA follows: TGTGCCACCAGTGATCCAAGCAGGCGGGACCCCTATGGCTACACCTTC. Its translation: CATSDPSRRDPYGYTF.

The V gene is TRBV20-1, the J gene TRBJ1-5; D might be TRBD1 (5 bases). V lost 6 bases and J 6 bases, leaving 12 bases between the germline ends. Germline CDR1 is DFQATT and CDR2 is SNEGSKA (reference sequence). The CDR3 has 12 residues. CDR3 bases: TGCAGTGCGAGTGCAACAGGTCAGCCCCAGCATTTT. Protein product: CSASATGQPQHF.

The rearrangement links TRBV24-1 to TRBJ2-1, with D unresolved. Trimming took 3 bases from V and 5 from J, leaving 13 bases between them. CDR1 is KGHDR and CDR2 is SFDVKD in the germline V gene. The CDR3 is 15 residues long. The CDR3 DNA reads TGTGCCACCAGTGATCCGGCCATGGAGCACAATGAGCAGTTCTTC. It specifies CATSDPAMEHNEQFF.

This rearrangement joins TRBV7-9 to TRBJ1-1, with TRBD1 identical over 9 bases. The junction had 4 bases not matched to a gene; V was cut back by 8 bases and J by 3 bases. Per the germline V gene, CDR1 is SEHNR and CDR2 is FQNEAQ (reference sequence). The CDR3 is made up of 13 amino acids. CDR3 DNA: TGTGCCAGCGCAGGGACAGGGTACACTGAAGCTTTCTTT. It yields the protein CASAGTGYTEAFF. Looking up the rest from reference TRBV7-9 and TRBJ1-1 gives the full variable domain: DTGVSQNPRHKITKRGQNVTFRCDPISEHNRLYWYRQTLGQGPEFLTYFQNEAQLEKSRLLSDRFSAERPKGSFSTLEIQRTEQGDSAMYLCASAGTGYTEAFFGQGTRLTVV.